This T cell receptor beta chain was observed in a study of metastatic and nonmetastatic thyroid tumors. Study overall: Repertoire comparison spanned blood and tumor or nodule tissue of malignant and benign thyroid patients. Study-level findings and limits: Benign nodules reportedly had significantly lower TCR beta diversity than malignant thyroid tumors in blood and tumor.

Prior to thyroid surgery, none of the patients had received any treatment. Per the original methods: A classifier for distant metastasis in papillary thyroid cancer was constructed using CDR3 differences observed across clinicopathological groups. Using MiXCR, TCRdb re-called clones from the PCR reads. TCRdb's processing, not the authors', yielded these V and J calls. Among about 15,000 clones listed, over 20% were seen once. This CDR3 spans 15 amino acids. Germline CDR1 reads DFQATT; CDR2 reads SNEGSKA (reference sequence). Trimming removed 0 bases at V and 0 bases at J, with 9 bases between. Concerning this clone itself: The antigen is unknown.

Sequencing input: tumor tissue. The gene calls are TRBV20-1 and TRBJ2-1; D is possibly TRBD2 (6 bases). The receptor comes from a female donor with papillary thyroid cancer or a benign thyroid nodule (not recorded which). Some clones in this sample may be carry-over from other donors' samples. CDR3 bases: TGCAGTGCTAGAGATCTAGCGAGCTCCTACAATGAGCAGTTCTTC. It translates to CSARDLASSYNEQFF.